The next 29 T cell receptor beta chains were all read from a single sample in a study of draining lymph node invasion in breast cancer. Memory regulatory T cells were sorted as CD4+ CD45RA- CD25high cells. TCRdb reprocessed the bulk RNA-seq reads with MiXCR, giving one entry per CDR3 protein. The data show some 3,000 distinct CDR3 sequences, roughly 72% seen once. The sample comprised sorted memory Tregs from a lymph node. The origin of the receptors is a female donor with luminal breast cancer.

This chain connects TRBV5-1 to TRBJ1-2; D unclear. The germline V and J ends were trimmed by 0 bases and 8 bases, with 8 bases remaining between them. This CDR3 region has 12 residues. Looked up from germline, CDR1 is SGHRS and CDR2 is YFSETQ. The CDR3 here is CASSLDRVGYTF. CDR3 bases: TGCGCCAGCAGCTTGGACCGGGTGGGCTACACCTTC.

The gene calls are TRBV6-2 or TRBV6-3 and TRBJ2-1, with 12 bases matching TRBD2. There are 14 residues in the CDR3. The junction had 3 bases not matched to a gene; V was cut back by 5 bases and J by 7 bases. Germline V CDR1 and CDR2: MNHEY, SVGEGT. The CDR3 DNA is TGTGCCAGCAGTCGACTAGCGGGAGCAAATGAGCAGTTCTTC. This gives the protein CASSRLAGANEQFF.

This chain connects TRBV7-9 to TRBJ1-1, with D uncertain. With 4 bases removed from V and 6 bases from J, the gap between germline ends came to 12 bases. CDR3 length: 13 amino acids. Germline V gives CDR1 SEHNR, CDR2 FQNEAQ (reference sequence). CDR3: CASSSSEVAEAFF. The CDR3 DNA reads as TGTGCCAGCAGCTCCTCCGAAGTCGCTGAAGCTTTCTTT.

V usage is TRBV5-1 and J usage is TRBJ2-3; D not resolved. The CDR3 extends over 14 amino acids. CDR1 and CDR2 from the germline V gene are SGHRS and YFSETQ. Deletions cut 0 bases from V and 4 bases from J, with 9 bases between. DNA for the CDR3: TGCGCCAGCAGCTTGGCCAAACCCGCAGATACGCAGTATTTT. As protein: CASSLAKPADTQYF. Variable domain in full (rest from reference TRBV5-1 and TRBJ2-3): KAGVTQTPRYLIKTRGQQVTLSCSPISGHRSVSWYQQTPGQGLQFLFEYFSETQRNKGNFPGRFSGRQFSNSRSEMNVSTLELGDSALYLCASSLAKPADTQYFGPGTRLTVL.

The chain employs TRBV6-1 and TRBJ2-7; D might be TRBD1 or TRBD2, each matching 5 bases. The V gene lost 7 bases and the J gene lost 2 bases, with 15 bases spanning the gap. CDR1 MNHNS and CDR2 SASEGT come from the germline V gene. The CDR3 contains 14 residues. CDR3 sequence reads: CASTRLQGPYEQYF. The CDR3 region has the DNA TGTGCCAGCACCAGACTCCAGGGACCCTACGAGCAGTACTTC.

This chain joins TRBV12-3 or TRBV12-4 and TRBJ1-1; D remains ambiguous. Trimming took off 3 bases at V and 0 bases at J, with 17 bases between the two ends. The length of the CDR3 is 17 residues. CDR3: CASSLIPMGILNTEAFF. Written as DNA, the CDR3 is TGTGCCAGCAGTTTGATCCCCATGGGGATATTGAACACTGAAGCTTTCTTT.

This chain joins TRBV15 and TRBJ1-5, with D unresolved. Per the germline V gene, CDR1 is LNHNV and CDR2 is YYDKDF (reference sequence). The CDR3 spans 13 residues. Trimming cost V 3 bases and J 6 bases, with 9 bases left between them. DNA for the CDR3: TGTGCCACCAGCAGTGAGTGGGGTCAGCCCCAGCATTTT. Translated: CATSSEWGQPQHF. Variable domain in full (rest from reference TRBV15 and TRBJ1-5): DAMVIQNPRYQVTQFGKPVTLSCSQTLNHNVMYWYQQKSSQAPKLLFHYYDKDFNNEADTPDNFQSRRPNTSFCFLDIRSPGLGDTAMYLCATSSEWGQPQHFGDGTRLSIL.

This chain joins TRBV7-3 and TRBJ2-6, with D possibly TRBD2 on 6 matching bases. The CDR3 extends over 17 amino acids. V was clipped by 1 base and J by 3 bases, with 13 bases between them. Germline CDR1 SGHTA, CDR2 FQGTGA. The CDR3: CASSLNHGGVGANVLTF. DNA for the CDR3: TGTGCCAGCAGCTTAAACCACGGAGGGGTTGGGGCCAACGTCCTGACTTTC. The variable domain in full, with the rest retrieved from reference TRBV7-3 and TRBJ2-6, is GAGVSQTPSNKVTEKGKYVELRCDPISGHTALYWYRQSLGQGPEFLIYFQGTGAADDSGLPNDRFFAVRPEGSVSTLKIQRTERGDSAVYLCASSLNHGGVGANVLTFGAGSRLTVL.

This clonotype was found once. This chain uses TRBV6-2 or TRBV6-3 with TRBJ1-1; no clear D. V lost 6 bases and J 6 bases, leaving 8 bases between the germline ends. The germline gives CDR1 MNHEY, CDR2 SVGEGT. This CDR3 spans 11 amino acids. The CDR3 nucleotides read TGTGCCAGCAGGGACTTTTCTGAAGCTTTCTTT. Residues: CASRDFSEAFF.

This chain connects TRBV18 to TRBJ2-2; D remains ambiguous. The CDR3 consists of 12 residues. CDR1 is KGHSH and CDR2 is LQKENI in the germline V gene. Trimming removed 3 bases from V and 1 base from J, with 0 bases in between. The CDR3 coding sequence is TGTGCCAGCTCACCGAACACCGGGGAGCTGTTTTTT. Its translation: CASSPNTGELFF.

The V and J genes are TRBV5-1 and TRBJ1-2; 9 bases fit TRBD1. J was trimmed by 4 bases and V by 0 bases; bases with no gene match: 13. Germline assignment: CDR1 SGHRS and CDR2 YFSETQ. The CDR3 totals 18 residues. CDR3 in amino acids: CASSLGPGQGARGYGYTF. CDR3 in DNA: TGCGCCAGCAGCTTGGGTCCGGGACAGGGCGCCCGGGGCTATGGCTACACCTTC.

This clonotype was detected only a few times. The chain employs TRBV4-2 and TRBJ1-1; D may be TRBD1 (5 bases). Looked up from germline, CDR1 is LGHNA and CDR2 is YNFKEQ. Trimming shortened V by 0 bases and J by 10 bases, and 15 bases separated the two germline ends. The CDR3 sequence is 14 residues long. CDR3 bases: TGTGCCAGCAGCCAAGATTTCAAGGGGAGGGTAGCTTTCTTT. Translated, it gives CASSQDFKGRVAFF.

The chain is built from TRBV11-1 and TRBJ2-1; 7 bases fit TRBD1. The CDR3 runs to 16 residues. The trim removed 1 base at V and 3 bases at J, leaving 6 bases unmatched. CDR1 is SGHAT, CDR2 FQDESV, per germline (reference sequence). DNA for the CDR3: TGTGCCAGCAGCTTAGTAGGACAGGCCATCTACAATGAGCAGTTCTTC. It specifies CASSLVGQAIYNEQFF.

The V gene is TRBV6-1, the J gene TRBJ2-7; D uncertain. V was shortened by 6 bases and J by 0 bases, with 6 bases between the two germline ends. Per germline, CDR1 MNHNS and CDR2 SASEGT. The CDR3 contains 12 residues. CDR3 DNA: TGTGCCAGCAGGAAGCGCTCCTACGAGCAGTACTTC. It yields the protein CASRKRSYEQYF.

V gene TRBV6-2 or TRBV6-3 combines with J gene TRBJ2-1; D is possibly TRBD2 (5 bases). CDR1 MNHEY and CDR2 SVGEGT come from the germline V gene. The V end lost 6 bases, the J end lost 7 bases, and 13 bases lay between the germline ends. This CDR3 comprises 13 residues. Here the CDR3 reads CASSRIRGNEQFF. The CDR3 DNA reads TGTGCCAGCAGCAGAATCCGAGGGAATGAGCAGTTCTTC.

DNA for the CDR3: TGCAGCGTGTCAGGTCACACTAATGAAAAACTGTTTTTT. The encoded protein is CSVSGHTNEKLFF. The rearrangement joins TRBV29-1 to TRBJ1-4; D ambiguous. Trimming removed 6 bases from V and 2 bases from J, with 10 bases in between. The germline V gene encodes CDR1 SQVTM and CDR2 ANQGSEA. This CDR3 has 13 amino acids.

This chain joins TRBV10-3 and TRBJ2-1; D is possibly TRBD1 (6 bases). The CDR3 has 13 amino acids. V gave up 11 bases and J gave up 8 bases, with 19 bases separating them. CDR1 ENHRY and CDR2 SYGVKD come from the germline V gene. CDR3 bases: TGTGCCGCCCAGGGGCTCCCCTGGGATGAGCAGTTCTTC. Protein sequence: CAAQGLPWDEQFF.

The V gene is TRBV28, the J gene TRBJ2-7, with 8 nucleotides matching TRBD1. J lost 0 bases, V lost 5 bases, and 9 bases had no gene match. This CDR3 has 16 amino acids. Germline CDR1 is MDHEN and CDR2 is SYDVKM. The CDR3 sequence: CASSPPGTGSSYEQYF. DNA for the CDR3: TGTGCCAGCAGTCCCCCGGGGACAGGATCCTCCTACGAGCAGTACTTC.

This clonotype has more than one count but fewer than ten. This sequence joins TRBV13 and TRBJ2-7; 15 nucleotides align to TRBD2. J gave up 5 bases and V 5 bases, and 4 bases lay outside the gene matches. From germline, CDR1 is PRHDT and CDR2 FYEKMQ (reference sequence). The CDR3 spans 15 residues. CDR3 coding DNA: TGTGCCAGCAGCACCGGACTAGCGGGAGGGAACGAGCAGTACTTC. Translating gives CASSTGLAGGNEQYF.

The chain uses TRBV7-9 and TRBJ2-2; D tentatively fits TRBD1 or TRBD2 (5 bases each). The CDR3 has 15 residues. The germline V and J ends were trimmed by 1 base and 3 bases, with 9 bases remaining between them. The V gene's germline CDR1 is SEHNR and CDR2 FQNEAQ (reference sequence). CDR3 protein: CASSLGGTDTGELFF. The CDR3 DNA reads as TGTGCCAGCAGCTTAGGAGGGACGGACACCGGGGAGCTGTTTTTT.

This clonotype was recorded only once. The V and J genes are TRBV5-4 and TRBJ2-1, with 7 bases identical to TRBD2. The CDR3 has 18 residues. V trimming: 0 bases; J trimming: 6 bases; junction bases outside the gene matches: 15. Germline CDR1 SGHNT, CDR2 YYREEE (reference sequence). The chain's CDR3 is CASSLGRGGRMMANEQFF. CDR3 DNA sequence: TGTGCCAGCAGCTTGGGGAGGGGCGGGAGAATGATGGCCAATGAGCAGTTCTTC.

The chain couples TRBV3-1 to TRBJ2-2; 10 bases are shared with TRBD1. Germline V gives CDR1 LGHDT, CDR2 YNNKEL (reference sequence). The CDR3 totals 15 residues. The V gene end was trimmed by 3 bases and the J gene end by 5 bases; junction bases not matched to a gene: 3. DNA for the CDR3: TGTGCCAGCAGCCACGGGACAGGGGTTACCGGGGAGCTGTTTTTT. Translated: CASSHGTGVTGELFF.

Within the sample, this clonotype is large (0.1 to 1%). The CDR3 region has the DNA TGCAGCGTTGTGGGGAACACTGAAGCTTTCTTT. Amino acid sequence: CSVVGNTEAFF. The chain uses TRBV29-1 and TRBJ1-1; D is ambiguous. V lost 4 bases and J 1 base, leaving 4 bases between the germline ends. This CDR3 comprises 11 residues. Germline values: CDR1 SQVTM, CDR2 ANQGSEA.

The genes are TRBV12-3 or TRBV12-4 and TRBJ1-4, with D perhaps matching TRBD1 (6 bases). The CDR3 has 15 residues. The V gene lost 3 bases and the J gene lost 2 bases, with 10 bases spanning the gap. The CDR3 sequence is CASSFVGGTNEKLFF. For the CDR3, the DNA is TGTGCCAGCAGTTTTGTGGGGGGCACTAATGAAAAACTGTTTTTT.

V is TRBV27 and J is TRBJ2-2; no firm D call. The germline V gene has CDR1 MNHEY and CDR2 SMNVEV (reference sequence). This CDR3 has 15 amino acids. V lost 5 bases, J lost 8 bases, and 18 bases lay in between. The CDR3 nucleotides are TGTGCCAGCAGTCCAATCGGACGGGTCGGAGGGGAGCTGTTTTTT. Residues: CASSPIGRVGGELFF.

V and J are TRBV18 and TRBJ2-7, with a possible D match to TRBD1 (5 bases). Germline V gene lookup returns CDR1 KGHSH and CDR2 LQKENI. Trimming took 3 bases from V and 6 from J, leaving 12 bases between them. The CDR3 spans 13 residues. The CDR3 reads CASSPRGTGEQYF. CDR3 DNA sequence: TGTGCCAGCTCACCGAGAGGTACAGGCGAGCAGTACTTC.

The chain carries TRBV20-1 and TRBJ2-7; 7 bases align to TRBD1. V lost 5 bases to trimming and J lost 3 bases; unmatched junction nucleotides: 10. Germline V gene lookup returns CDR1 DFQATT and CDR2 SNEGSKA (reference sequence). The CDR3 is made up of 14 amino acids. CDR3 sequence (DNA): TGCAGTGCTGACCCGGGACAGATAATCTACGAGCAGTACTTC. This encodes CSADPGQIIYEQYF.

For the CDR3, the DNA is TGTGCCAGCAGTGAGACTAGCGGGGGCACAGATACGCAGTATTTT. Its translation is CASSETSGGTDTQYF. The V and J genes are TRBV6-4 and TRBJ2-3, with 11 positions matching TRBD2. The J segment lost 1 base and the V segment lost 3 bases, leaving 0 bases of the junction unmatched. CDR1 MRHNA and CDR2 SNTAGT come from the germline V gene. The CDR3 runs to 15 residues.

V and J are TRBV7-2 and TRBJ1-2, with 9 bases aligning to TRBD1. Trimming removed 6 bases from V and 5 bases from J; junction bases left unmatched: 7. This CDR3 is 14 amino acids long. Germline CDR1 is SGHTA and CDR2 is FQGNSA. CDR3 in amino acids: CASSQTGTGYGYTF. As DNA, the CDR3 is TGTGCCAGCAGTCAGACCGGGACAGGGTATGGCTACACCTTC.